A selection of T cell receptor beta chains follows, all from one sample in a study of CD8 T cells in Susac syndrome. A single record per CDR3 protein comes from TCRdb applying MiXCR to the immunoSEQ multiplex PCR reads. The table shows some 260,000 distinct CDR3 sequences, with roughly 84% occurring only once. The sequencing sample was made of CD8+ T cells from PBMCs. These receptors were collected from a human donor with multiple sclerosis. CDR3s include the opening cysteine and the closing phenylalanine or tryptophan. Fields, in order: V gene, J gene, CDR3 length, clone size, D gene, CDR3 DNA, CDR3 protein. D genes are given only for firm matches. Size tells how often a clone was seen (once, few, many) or the class of an expanded clone, and some rows leave it out.

V: TRBV10-1
J: TRBJ1-1
length: 13
size: .
D: .
DNA: TGCGCCAGCAGTGAGGGCGAGAACACTGAAGCTTTCTTT
CDR3: CASSEGENTEAFF

V: TRBV18
J: TRBJ1-2
length: 16
size: .
D: TRBD1
DNA: TGTGCCAGCTCACCATCGCTCAACAGGGGTCCCTATGGCTACACCTTC
CDR3: CASSPSLNRGPYGYTF

V: TRBV28
J: TRBJ2-1
length: 14
size: .
D: .
DNA: TGTGCCAGCAGTCCCGCCGGGATCTGGGATGAGCAGTTCTTC
CDR3: CASSPAGIWDEQFF

V: TRBV7-9
J: TRBJ1-5
length: 16
size: .
D: .
DNA: TGTGCCAGCAGCTTAGGGTCACTTTATAGCAATCAGCCCCAGCATTTT
CDR3: CASSLGSLYSNQPQHF

V: TRBV27
J: TRBJ2-1
length: 11
size: .
D: .
DNA: TGTGCCAGCATGCGAGTGGACGAGCAGTTCTTC
CDR3: CASMRVDEQFF

V: TRBV6-6
J: TRBJ2-7
length: 15
size: .
D: TRBD1
DNA: TGTGCCAGCACCGGGGGGACAGGGAAGACCTACGAGCAGTACTTC
CDR3: CASTGGTGKTYEQYF

V: TRBV9
J: TRBJ2-1
length: 19
size: .
D: TRBD2
DNA: TGTGCCAGCAGCTTACAGCCACATCCGGGACTAGCGGGACTGAATGAGCAGTTCTTC
CDR3: CASSLQPHPGLAGLNEQFF

V: TRBV29-1
J: TRBJ1-4
length: 15
size: .
D: TRBD1
DNA: TGCAGCGTTGAAGGGGCGGGACAGGGGAATGAAAAACTGTTTTTT
CDR3: CSVEGAGQGNEKLFF

V: TRBV2
J: TRBJ2-7
length: 16
size: .
D: .
DNA: TGTGCCAGCAGTGAAGACCGCCGGGAATTTAACTACGAGCAGTACTTC
CDR3: CASSEDRREFNYEQYF

V: TRBV28
J: TRBJ2-1
length: 17
size: .
D: TRBD2
DNA: TGTGCCAGCAGCCAAGGCGCTAGCGGGCTTCTCTACAATGAGCAGTTCTTC
CDR3: CASSQGASGLLYNEQFF

V: TRBV27
J: TRBJ2-3
length: 16
size: few
D: TRBD2
DNA: TGTGCCAGCAGTCGTAAGCGGGAGGTATTCACAGATACGCAGTATTTT
CDR3: CASSRKREVFTDTQYF

V: TRBV27
J: TRBJ2-3
length: 17
size: .
D: TRBD2
DNA: TGTGCCAGCAGTGTACTAGCGGGAGACCCCGGGGCAGATACGCAGTATTTT
CDR3: CASSVLAGDPGADTQYF

V: TRBV6-1
J: TRBJ2-7
length: 15
size: few
D: .
DNA: TGTGCCAGCGCCAAGGGATTTGGGACTGACTACGAGCAGTACTTC
CDR3: CASAKGFGTDYEQYF

V: TRBV7-9
J: TRBJ2-7
length: 15
size: .
D: .
DNA: TGTGCCAGCAGCTTAGTCTGGTTCGAGAGCAACGAGCAGTACTTC
CDR3: CASSLVWFESNEQYF

V: TRBV30
J: TRBJ1-2
length: 13
size: once
D: .
DNA: TGTGCCTGGAATGAGGGAGCTAACTATGGCTACACCTTC
CDR3: CAWNEGANYGYTF

V: TRBV6-5
J: TRBJ2-1
length: 15
size: .
D: .
DNA: TGTGCCAGCAGTGCCGGGACACTGAATTACAATGAGCAGTTCTTC
CDR3: CASSAGTLNYNEQFF

V: TRBV27
J: TRBJ2-2
length: 13
size: once
D: .
DNA: TGTGCCAGCAGTTTGGCAGGGAGAGGGGAGCTGTTTTTT
CDR3: CASSLAGRGELFF

V: TRBV19
J: TRBJ2-1
length: 16
size: few
D: TRBD2
DNA: TGTGCCAGTAGTAGGGGACTAGCGGGAGTGCTCGATGAGCAGTTCTTC
CDR3: CASSRGLAGVLDEQFF

V: TRBV11-2
J: TRBJ2-1
length: 17
size: .
D: .
DNA: TGTGCCAGCAGCCCGATAGCGCTCCCCTCATCGTACAATGAGCAGTTCTTC
CDR3: CASSPIALPSSYNEQFF

V: TRBV7-8
J: TRBJ2-5
length: 15
size: .
D: TRBD2
DNA: TGTGCCAGCAGTTCCGTTAGCGGGAGGTCGGAGACCCAGTACTTC
CDR3: CASSSVSGRSETQYF

V: TRBV4-1
J: TRBJ1-5
length: 16
size: .
D: .
DNA: TGCGCCAGCAGCCTAAGGGGCACGTTGGGCGATCAGCCCCAGCATTTT
CDR3: CASSLRGTLGDQPQHF

V: TRBV7-3
J: TRBJ2-1
length: 16
size: .
D: TRBD2
DNA: TGTGCCAGCAGCTTACTAGCGGGAGGGGCCTACAATGAGCAGTTCTTC
CDR3: CASSLLAGGAYNEQFF

V: TRBV19
J: TRBJ2-1
length: 14
size: .
D: TRBD2
DNA: TGTGCCAGTAGTTGGCTAGCGGGAGTCAATGAGCAGTTCTTC
CDR3: CASSWLAGVNEQFF

V: TRBV27
J: TRBJ2-1
length: 15
size: .
D: .
DNA: TGTGCCAGCAGTCCTCAGATACAAAACTACAATGAGCAGTTCTTC
CDR3: CASSPQIQNYNEQFF

V: TRBV9
J: TRBJ2-1
length: 16
size: .
D: .
DNA: TGTGCCAGCAGCGTAGACGGAGAGGGCTCCTACAATGAGCAGTTCTTC
CDR3: CASSVDGEGSYNEQFF

V: TRBV9
J: TRBJ1-1
length: 14
size: .
D: .
DNA: TGTGCCAGCACCCCCCCCCGGGCGAACACTGAAGCTCTCTTT
CDR3: CASTPPRANTEALF

V: TRBV6-1
J: TRBJ2-1
length: 17
size: .
D: .
DNA: TGTGCCAGCAGTGAAGCGCCCCCGGGACTCACTTACAATGAGCAGTTCTTC
CDR3: CASSEAPPGLTYNEQFF

V: TRBV7-9
J: TRBJ1-2
length: 15
size: few
D: .
DNA: TGTGCCAGCAGCTCCACACAGGGTAGGGACTATGGCTACACCTTC
CDR3: CASSSTQGRDYGYTF

V: TRBV7-3
J: TRBJ1-2
length: 14
size: .
D: .
DNA: TGTGCCAGCAGCTTAAGCGGGGAGTCGGTCGACTACACCTTC
CDR3: CASSLSGESVDYTF

V: TRBV7-9
J: TRBJ1-1
length: 11
size: once
D: .
DNA: TGTGCCAGCAGCCCACTTGTGGAAGCTTTCTTT
CDR3: CASSPLVEAFF

V: TRBV13
J: TRBJ1-2
length: 16
size: .
D: TRBD1
DNA: TGTGCCAGCGGAGGGGACAGGGGTCGTATTAACTATGGCTACACCTTC
CDR3: CASGGDRGRINYGYTF

V: TRBV19
J: TRBJ2-1
length: 15
size: .
D: .
DNA: TGTGCCAGTAGTCACACTAGCAACTCCTACAATGAGCAGTTCTTC
CDR3: CASSHTSNSYNEQFF

V: TRBV7-2
J: TRBJ1-1
length: 15
size: .
D: .
DNA: TGTGCCAGCAGCCCCCTCCGGCGGAACAGGCTCGAAGCTTTCTTT
CDR3: CASSPLRRNRLEAFF

V: TRBV5-4
J: TRBJ2-7
length: 14
size: .
D: TRBD2
DNA: TGTGCCAGCAGCCCTAGCGGGTCTGCCTACGGGCAGTACTTC
CDR3: CASSPSGSAYGQYF

V: TRBV5-1
J: TRBJ2-1
length: 12
size: few
D: .
DNA: TGCGCCAGCAGCTTGATGGCAGATGAGCAGTTCTTC
CDR3: CASSLMADEQFF

V: TRBV27
J: TRBJ2-7
length: 14
size: .
D: .
DNA: TGTGCCAGCAGTTTAGCCCCAGGTTCCTACGAGCAGTACTTC
CDR3: CASSLAPGSYEQYF

V: TRBV27
J: TRBJ2-7
length: 12
size: .
D: .
DNA: TGTGCCAGCCTTGGCGGTGACTACGAGCAGTACTTC
CDR3: CASLGGDYEQYF

V: TRBV28
J: TRBJ2-6
length: 18
size: .
D: .
DNA: TGTGCCAGCAGCCAAGACAGGGAGGGTCTCTCTGGGGCCAACGTCCTGACTTTC
CDR3: CASSQDREGLSGANVLTF

V: TRBV29-1
J: TRBJ1-2
length: 14
size: .
D: .
DNA: TGCAGCGTTGATCGAGCAGTTTCTAACTATGGCTACACCTTC
CDR3: CSVDRAVSNYGYTF

V: TRBV28
J: TRBJ2-1
length: 17
size: .
D: .
DNA: TGTGCCAGCAGGCGGGGTGGTTGGGAGGTAGACAACAATGAGCAGTTCTTC
CDR3: CASRRGGWEVDNNEQFF

V: TRBV27
J: TRBJ2-3
length: 18
size: .
D: .
DNA: TGTGCCAGCAATGCCAGGGGGGGACTGGCGGGATTCACAGATACGCAGTATTTT
CDR3: CASNARGGLAGFTDTQYF

V: TRBV28
J: TRBJ2-3
length: 16
size: .
D: .
DNA: TGTGCCAGCAGTTTGGGGCAGGGGAATCTTTTAAATACGCAGTATTTT
CDR3: CASSLGQGNLLNTQYF

V: TRBV10-2
J: TRBJ2-7
length: 14
size: .
D: .
DNA: TGCGCCAGCGAGGGACCGGGGGACCTCGACGAGCAGTACTTC
CDR3: CASEGPGDLDEQYF

V: TRBV19
J: TRBJ1-5
length: 15
size: .
D: .
DNA: TGTGCCAGTAGTATAGGGGACGCCAATAATCAGCCCCAGCATTTT
CDR3: CASSIGDANNQPQHF

V: TRBV29-1
J: TRBJ2-7
length: 12
size: .
D: .
DNA: TGCAGCGTTGTATCGCGGCGGGGCGAGCAGTACTTC
CDR3: CSVVSRRGEQYF

V: TRBV25-1
J: TRBJ2-1
length: 17
size: .
D: TRBD2
DNA: TGTGCCAGCAGTACAATCGGACTAGCGGGTTCCTACAATGAGCAGTTCTTC
CDR3: CASSTIGLAGSYNEQFF

V: TRBV19
J: TRBJ1-1
length: 16
size: .
D: .
DNA: TGTGCCAGCGGACCCCAATTTTTGGGGGTGGACACTGAAGCTTTCTTT
CDR3: CASGPQFLGVDTEAFF

V: TRBV14
J: TRBJ2-1
length: 15
size: few
D: TRBD1
DNA: TGTGCCAGCAGCCCTGGACAGGGCTCCTACAATGAGCAGTTCTTC
CDR3: CASSPGQGSYNEQFF

V: TRBV10-3
J: TRBJ1-5
length: 13
size: .
D: .
DNA: TGTGCCATCAGTGAGTCGTTGGGTCAGCCCCAGCATTTT
CDR3: CAISESLGQPQHF

V: TRBV4-1
J: TRBJ2-1
length: 14
size: .
D: .
DNA: TGCGCCAGCAGCCAAGGACCCTCTCCCCTCCAGCAGTTCTTC
CDR3: CASSQGPSPLQQFF

V: TRBV9
J: TRBJ2-7
length: 15
size: .
D: TRBD2
DNA: TGTGCCAGCAGCGTAGGGGCTAGCGGGAGCCACGAGCAGTACTTC
CDR3: CASSVGASGSHEQYF

V: TRBV23-1
J: TRBJ2-7
length: 14
size: once
D: .
DNA: TGCGCCAGCAGTCAATATACTCCCAACTACGAGCAGTACTTC
CDR3: CASSQYTPNYEQYF

V: TRBV6-5
J: TRBJ2-7
length: 16
size: .
D: .
DNA: TGTGCCAGCAGTTTTTCCGCGGCCTCCAAGGTCCACGAGCAGTACTTC
CDR3: CASSFSAASKVHEQYF

V: TRBV12-3/TRBV12-4
J: TRBJ2-7
length: 11
size: few
D: .
DNA: TGTGCCAGCGGCCATTGGCACGAGCAGTACTTC
CDR3: CASGHWHEQYF

V: TRBV7-9
J: TRBJ2-1
length: 14
size: .
D: .
DNA: TGTGCCAGCAGCCAACCTAATATGGAGGATGAGCAGTTCTTC
CDR3: CASSQPNMEDEQFF

V: TRBV11-2
J: TRBJ2-7
length: 15
size: .
D: .
DNA: TGTGCCAGCAGCTCAACAGGGATCCCGAGAGACGAGCAGTACTTC
CDR3: CASSSTGIPRDEQYF

V: TRBV28
J: TRBJ1-5
length: 16
size: .
D: .
DNA: TGTGCCAGCAGTTTAACTCGGACAGCCGGAATCACCCCCCAGCATTTT
CDR3: CASSLTRTAGITPQHF

V: TRBV9
J: TRBJ2-3
length: 14
size: .
D: .
DNA: TGTGCCAGCAGCGTAACAGGGAGCACAGATACGCAGTATTTT
CDR3: CASSVTGSTDTQYF

V: TRBV25-1
J: TRBJ1-3
length: 15
size: .
D: .
DNA: TGTGCCAGCAGTGAGGGACGGTTTACTGGAAACACCATATATTTT
CDR3: CASSEGRFTGNTIYF